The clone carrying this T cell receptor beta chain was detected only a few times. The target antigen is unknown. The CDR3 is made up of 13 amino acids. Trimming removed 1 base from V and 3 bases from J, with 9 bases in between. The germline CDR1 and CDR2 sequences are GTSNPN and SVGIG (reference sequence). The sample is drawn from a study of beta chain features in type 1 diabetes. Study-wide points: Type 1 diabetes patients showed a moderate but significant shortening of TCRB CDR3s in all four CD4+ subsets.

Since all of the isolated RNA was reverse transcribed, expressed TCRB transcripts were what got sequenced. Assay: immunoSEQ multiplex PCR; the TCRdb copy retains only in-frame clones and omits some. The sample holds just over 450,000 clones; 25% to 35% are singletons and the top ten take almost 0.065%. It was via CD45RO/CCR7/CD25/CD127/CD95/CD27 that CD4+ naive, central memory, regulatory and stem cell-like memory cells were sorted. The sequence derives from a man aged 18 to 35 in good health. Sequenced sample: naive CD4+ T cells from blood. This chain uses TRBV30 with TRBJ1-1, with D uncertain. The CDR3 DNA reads TGTGCCTGGAGTGCCAGAAGGGACACTGAAGCTTTCTTT. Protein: CAWSARRDTEAFF.